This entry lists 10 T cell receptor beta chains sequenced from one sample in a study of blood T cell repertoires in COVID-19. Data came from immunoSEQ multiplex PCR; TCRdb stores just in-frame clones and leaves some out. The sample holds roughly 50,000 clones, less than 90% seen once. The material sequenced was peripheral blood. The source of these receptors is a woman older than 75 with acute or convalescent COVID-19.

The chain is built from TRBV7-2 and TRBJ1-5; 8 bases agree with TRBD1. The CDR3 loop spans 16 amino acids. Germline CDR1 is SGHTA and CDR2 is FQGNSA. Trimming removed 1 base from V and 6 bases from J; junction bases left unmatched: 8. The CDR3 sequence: CASSLGTGTAGQPQHF. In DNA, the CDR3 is TGTGCCAGCAGCTTAGGGACAGGGACCGCGGGTCAGCCCCAGCATTTT.

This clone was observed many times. In DNA, the CDR3 is TGTGCTAGTTCGCCCGAACGGGGTCTTGGTGGGGAGCTGTTTTTT. Translated: CASSPERGLGGELFF. The chain has TRBV12-5 and TRBJ2-2; D is perhaps TRBD2 (5 bases). Trimming removed 8 bases from V and 8 bases from J, with 21 bases in between. Germline CDR1 and CDR2: LGHNT and FRNRAP. The CDR3 extends over 15 amino acids.

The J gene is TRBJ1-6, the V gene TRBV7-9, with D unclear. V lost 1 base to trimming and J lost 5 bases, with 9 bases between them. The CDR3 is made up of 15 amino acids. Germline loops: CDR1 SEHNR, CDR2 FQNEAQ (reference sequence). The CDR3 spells CASSLGPADNSPLHF. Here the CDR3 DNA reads TGTGCCAGCAGCTTAGGTCCGGCGGATAATTCACCCCTCCACTTT.

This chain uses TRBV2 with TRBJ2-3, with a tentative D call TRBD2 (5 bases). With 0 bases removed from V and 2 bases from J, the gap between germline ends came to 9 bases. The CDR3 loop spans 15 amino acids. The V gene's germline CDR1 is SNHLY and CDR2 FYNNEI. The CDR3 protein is CASSEARALTDTQYF. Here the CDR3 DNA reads TGTGCCAGCAGTGAAGCGCGGGCACTCACAGATACGCAGTATTTT.

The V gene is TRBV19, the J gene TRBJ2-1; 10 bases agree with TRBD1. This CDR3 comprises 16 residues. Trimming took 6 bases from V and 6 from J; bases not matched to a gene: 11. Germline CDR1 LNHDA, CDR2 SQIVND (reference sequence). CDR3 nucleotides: TGTGCCAGTAGCCGAACCCCGGGGACAGGGGTCAATGAGCAGTTCTTC. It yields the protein CASSRTPGTGVNEQFF.

This chain's CDR3 is CASSRDSMNTEAFF. DNA for the CDR3: TGTGCCAGCAGTCGGGACAGCATGAACACTGAAGCTTTCTTT. This chain joins TRBV5-4 and TRBJ1-1; 7 nucleotides align to TRBD1. The CDR3 runs 14 residues. In germline, CDR1 is SGHNT, CDR2 YYREEE (reference sequence). V was pared by 5 bases and J by 0 bases, with 4 bases of the junction left unmatched.

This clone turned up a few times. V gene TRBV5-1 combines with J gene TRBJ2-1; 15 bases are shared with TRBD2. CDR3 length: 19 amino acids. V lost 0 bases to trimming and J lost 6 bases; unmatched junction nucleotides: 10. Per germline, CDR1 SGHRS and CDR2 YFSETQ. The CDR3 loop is CASSLDIRTSGGAFNEQFF. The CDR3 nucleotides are TGCGCCAGCAGCTTGGATATAAGGACTAGCGGGGGGGCTTTCAATGAGCAGTTCTTC.

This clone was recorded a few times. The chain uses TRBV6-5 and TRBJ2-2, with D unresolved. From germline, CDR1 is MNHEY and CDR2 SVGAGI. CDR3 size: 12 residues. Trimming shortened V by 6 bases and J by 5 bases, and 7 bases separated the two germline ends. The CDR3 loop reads CASRQETGELFF. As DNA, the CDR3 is TGTGCCAGCAGGCAAGAGACCGGGGAGCTGTTTTTT.

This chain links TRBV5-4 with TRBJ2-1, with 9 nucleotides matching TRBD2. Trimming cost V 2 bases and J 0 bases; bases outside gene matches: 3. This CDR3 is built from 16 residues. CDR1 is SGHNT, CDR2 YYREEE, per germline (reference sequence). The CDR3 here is CASSLGGGASYNEQFF. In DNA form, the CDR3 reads TGTGCCAGCAGCTTAGGCGGGGGGGCCTCCTACAATGAGCAGTTCTTC.

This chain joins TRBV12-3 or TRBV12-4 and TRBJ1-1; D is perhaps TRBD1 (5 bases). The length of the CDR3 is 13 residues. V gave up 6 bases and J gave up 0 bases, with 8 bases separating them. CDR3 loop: CASRDNLNTEAFF. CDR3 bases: TGTGCCAGCAGGGACAATTTGAACACTGAAGCTTTCTTT.